This TCR beta chain was sequenced in a study of T-cell reconstitution after alpha-beta-depleted transplantation in children. This clonotype has only a few counts. As yet, its antigen is unknown. The authors prepared the TCRbeta library with unique molecular identifiers. TCRdb fed the PCR reads into MiXCR, producing one record per CDR3 protein. Of hundreds of thousands of distinct CDR3 sequences listed, roughly 17% were seen once; the top ten hold about 41%. Overall study findings and caveats: T-cell numbers and diversity one year post-transplant derived largely from freshly generated T cells. Several hundred expanded graft clones reportedly were the source of alpha-beta T cells about two months after transplant. There were some patients whose high TCRbeta diversity at day 60 came from surviving recipient T cells and thymic progenitors.

CDR3 size: 17 residues. CDR1 is ENHRY and CDR2 is SYGVKD in the germline V gene. Trimming removed 6 bases from V and 4 bases from J; junction bases left unmatched: 7. The receptor was isolated from a male patient between 2 and 10 years old who had a stem cell transplant for acute lymphoblastic leukemia, so the T cells may come from the graft donor. J is TRBJ2-1 and V is TRBV10-3, with 15 bases fitting TRBD2. The source material was PBMCs, mostly from graft donor cells, sampled 360 days after TCRalphabeta/CD19-depleted stem cell transplant. CDR3 residues: CAIRDRGTSGGYNEQFF. The CDR3 nucleotides are TGTGCCATCAGGGACAGGGGGACTAGCGGGGGGTACAATGAGCAGTTCTTC.